This T cell receptor beta chain was recorded in a study of T-cell reconstitution after alpha-beta-depleted transplantation in children. Findings and caveats of the study: Once a year had passed after transplant, T-cell counts and diversity came mostly from newly produced T cells. Reportedly, alpha-beta T cells present about two months post-transplant originated from several hundred expanded clones of graft origin. In some patients, recipient T cells and intrathymic progenitors surviving conditioning explained high day-60 diversity.

This clonotype was seen more than once but under ten times. Its antigen is undetermined. Molecular barcoding with unique molecular identifiers was used for the TCRbeta library. Each CDR3 protein is one row after TCRdb ran MiXCR on the PCR reads. The data contain roughly 420,000 distinct CDR3 sequences, about a sixth of them singletons. The CDR3 is 15 amino acids. Losses at the gene ends were 4 bases for V and 3 bases for J; bases not matched to a gene: 5. The V gene's germline CDR1 is SGHRS and CDR2 YFSETQ. The rearrangement uses TRBV5-1 and TRBJ2-7, with 12 bases identical to TRBD2. This clonotype was sampled from a boy in the first two years of life who had a stem cell transplant for Wiskott-Aldrich syndrome, so the T cells may come from the graft donor. The sample in question was PBMCs, mostly from graft donor cells, obtained 360 days after TCRalphabeta/CD19-depleted stem cell transplant. CDR3 in amino acids: CASSLLAGGFYEQYF. CDR3 in DNA: TGCGCCAGCAGCCTACTAGCGGGGGGCTTCTACGAGCAGTACTTC. Using reference TRBV5-1 and TRBJ2-7 for the parts outside the CDR3, the full variable domain is KAGVTQTPRYLIKTRGQQVTLSCSPISGHRSVSWYQQTPGQGLQFLFEYFSETQRNKGNFPGRFSGRQFSNSRSEMNVSTLELGDSALYLCASSLLAGGFYEQYFGPGTRLTVT.